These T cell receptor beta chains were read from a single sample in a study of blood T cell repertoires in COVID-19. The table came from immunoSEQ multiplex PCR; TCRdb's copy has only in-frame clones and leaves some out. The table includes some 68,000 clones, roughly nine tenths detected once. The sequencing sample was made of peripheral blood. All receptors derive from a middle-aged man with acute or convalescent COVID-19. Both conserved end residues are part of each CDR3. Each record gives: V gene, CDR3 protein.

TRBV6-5,CASRASDRQETQYF
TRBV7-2,CASRTGGAGNQPQHF
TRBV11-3,CASSRGGSDTDTQYF
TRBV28,CASSLGRDRVYEKLFF
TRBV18,CASSLGQGFSGNTIYF
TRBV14,CASSQLSGGITGELFF
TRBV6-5,CASSSGLYSGNTIYF
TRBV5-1,CASSSGTSPDTGELFF
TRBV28,CASSFAQGGNIQYF
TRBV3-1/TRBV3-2,CASSQVTQETQYF
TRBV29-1,CSTQRDRNTEAFF
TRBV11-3,CASSQTGTNYGYTF
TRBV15,CATSRDGRQETQYF
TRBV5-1,CASSISRLAGETQYF
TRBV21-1,CASKVKRVQETQYF
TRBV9,CASSVASSGSKRNEQFF
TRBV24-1,CATSPRDRVYNEQFF
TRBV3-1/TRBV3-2,CASRSEGADEKLFF
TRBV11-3,CASTIAGGIEETQYF
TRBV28,CASSSTGQDYEQYF
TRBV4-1,CASSDRAGTDTQYF
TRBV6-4,CASSLQGEDAFF
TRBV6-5,CASTPREDQPQHF
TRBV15,CATSRDPGTVRNTEAFF
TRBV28,CASIAGGPIYEQYF
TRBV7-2,CASSLDTGSGELFF
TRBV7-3,CASSVLAGEGIQYF
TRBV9,CASSPSRLAGDEQFF
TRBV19,CASTPVTSGNTIYF
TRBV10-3,CAISLEGTEAFF
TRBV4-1,CASSQEPGGGEKLFF
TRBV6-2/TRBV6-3,CASSYTYGTGGQKETQYF
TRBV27,CASSLSGASASIYGYTF
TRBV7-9,CASSHGTGVNTEAFF
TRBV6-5,CASSPQGLETQYF
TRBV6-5,CASSRGSLDNSPLHF
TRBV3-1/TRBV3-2,CASSQGRGVGHQPQHF
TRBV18,CASSPQSSGAYNEQFF
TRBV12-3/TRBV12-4,CASNSDSMNTIYF
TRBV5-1,CASSLAVSGANVLTF
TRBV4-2,CASSQDIVSYNEQFF
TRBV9,CASSPRGSSGNTIYF
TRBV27,CASGAWGRENEQFF
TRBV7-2,CASSLSRVRGEKLFF
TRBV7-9,CASSSFLSGNTIYF
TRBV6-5,CASTYGQGAYEQYF
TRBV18,CASSPRDRVNTEAFF
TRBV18,CASSPRGTNQETQYF